This passage covers 17 T cell receptor beta chains from one sample sequenced in a study of cytomegalovirus exposure and HLA in healthy donors. 60 Vbeta and 13 Jbeta primers were used in PCR. Repertoires were generated with immunoSEQ multiplex PCR, while TCRdb's copy carries only in-frame clones and drops some. In the table there are over 150,000 clones, 68% of which are singletons. Sequencing used PBMCs. These receptors all come from a man aged 50-59 years in good health and CMV-seronegative.

As concerns this clone: Other DNA sequences in the same sample also yield this CDR3. The rearrangement uses TRBV5-1 and TRBJ2-5; D perhaps matches TRBD1 (7 bases). V was clipped by 1 base and J by 5 bases, with 12 bases between them. This CDR3 spans 14 amino acids. CDR1 is SGHRS and CDR2 is YFSETQ in the germline V gene. CDR3 bases: TGCGCCAGCAGCTTGTCAGCAGGGGGGGAGACCCAGTACTTC. Its translation is CASSLSAGGETQYF.

In the case of this clone: Other DNA sequences from this sample encode an identical CDR3 as well. The V call is TRBV4-1, the J call TRBJ1-5; D gene ambiguous. The CDR3 runs 16 residues. Germline assignment: CDR1 MGHRA and CDR2 YSYEKL. V was clipped by 0 bases and J by 1 base, with 10 bases between them. CDR3 residues: CASSQDRGRSNQPQHF. DNA of the CDR3: TGCGCCAGCAGCCAAGATCGCGGAAGGAGCAATCAGCCCCAGCATTTT.

The genes are TRBV7-9 and TRBJ2-3, with 9 nucleotides matching TRBD2. V was clipped by 2 bases and J by 5 bases; unmatched bases: 8. Germline V gene sequence: CDR1 SEHNR, CDR2 FQNEAQ (reference sequence). The CDR3 totals 16 residues. The CDR3 here is CASSLRLRGGEDTQYF. CDR3 DNA: TGTGCCAGCAGCTTAAGGTTGCGGGGGGGTGAAGATACGCAGTATTTT.

The J gene is TRBJ2-2, the V gene TRBV7-2; TRBD1 agrees at 8 bases. The CDR3 totals 16 residues. J gave up 0 bases and V 5 bases, and 5 bases lay outside the gene matches. CDR1 SGHTA and CDR2 FQGNSA come from the germline V gene. The CDR3 DNA reads TGTGCCAGCAGCCGTCAGGGGGCCGCGAACACCGGGGAGCTGTTTTTT. This encodes CASSRQGAANTGELFF.

This clone was counted between two and nine times. The J gene is TRBJ1-4, the V gene TRBV7-2; D gene uncertain. This CDR3 has 12 amino acids. V was shortened by 5 bases and J by 8 bases, with 9 bases between the two germline ends. The V gene's germline CDR1 is SGHTA and CDR2 FQGNSA. Written as DNA, the CDR3 is TGTGCCAGCAGCCAAGTACGGGAAAAACTGTTTTTT. Translated: CASSQVREKLFF.

The rearrangement links TRBV18 to TRBJ1-1; TRBD1 aligns across 8 bases. The trim removed 3 bases at V and 0 bases at J, leaving 9 bases unmatched. The CDR3 sequence is 17 residues long. CDR1 is KGHSH, CDR2 LQKENI, per germline. CDR3 sequence (DNA): TGTGCCAGCTCACCGGGACAGGTCCCCCTCATGAACACTGAAGCTTTCTTT. It specifies CASSPGQVPLMNTEAFF.

The chain has TRBV29-1 and TRBJ1-2; D gene ambiguous. Germline CDR1 is SQVTM and CDR2 is ANQGSEA. The V and J ends lost 0 bases and 2 bases respectively, with 7 bases between them. The CDR3 is 13 amino acids. The DNA of the CDR3 is TGCAGCGTTGAAGAGGGCCAAAACTATGGCTACACCTTC. This sequence encodes CSVEEGQNYGYTF.

This clone has a handful of counts. This chain uses TRBV7-9 with TRBJ2-5; a weak D match, TRBD2 (6 bases). Germline V gene sequence: CDR1 SEHNR, CDR2 FQNEAQ (reference sequence). With 5 bases removed from V and 2 bases from J, the gap between germline ends came to 21 bases. This CDR3 is 17 amino acids long. The CDR3 region has the DNA TGTGCCAGCAGCCCGGGAAACGGAGGAGGAGGGCAAGAGACCCAGTACTTC. This encodes CASSPGNGGGGQETQYF.

The chain has TRBV7-2 and TRBJ2-5, with D possibly being TRBD1 (6 bases). With 1 base removed from V and 1 base from J, the gap between germline ends came to 16 bases. In germline, CDR1 is SGHTA, CDR2 FQGNSA. CDR3 size: 17 residues. The DNA for the CDR3 is TGTGCCAGCAGCTTAGGGATCGGGACATACGGCCAAGAGACCCAGTACTTC. Translating it yields CASSLGIGTYGQETQYF. Drawing the rest from reference TRBV7-2 and TRBJ2-5, the complete variable domain is GAGVSQSPSNKVTEKGKDVELRCDPISGHTALYWYRQSLGQGLEFLIYFQGNSAPDKSGLPSDRFSAERTGGSVSTLTIQRTQQEDSAVYLCASSLGIGTYGQETQYFGPGTRLLVL.

The chain employs TRBV28 and TRBJ1-4; D is ambiguous. Germline CDR1 reads MDHEN; CDR2 reads SYDVKM. Between the trimmed V and J ends, which lost 4 bases and 8 bases, there was a span of 17 bases. The CDR3 length is 15 residues. The CDR3 DNA reads as TGTGCCAGCAGTTCCTCCGGGGAGGGAGAAGAAAAACTGTTTTTT. Translating it yields CASSSSGEGEEKLFF.

With regard to this clone: At one end, the junction sequence differs from germline, possibly due to a read error. The chain is built from TRBV7-9 and TRBJ2-7; D is unresolved. The CDR3 runs to 12 residues. Germline loops: CDR1 SEHNR, CDR2 FQNEAQ (reference sequence). CDR3 nucleotides: TGTTCCAGCAGCTTAGTGGCTGGCGAGCAGTACTTC. It yields the protein CSSSLVAGEQYF.

This clone has more than one count but fewer than ten. The chain uses TRBV11-3 and TRBJ2-7; maybe TRBD2 (6 bases). Germline V gives CDR1 SGHNT, CDR2 YENEEA. This CDR3 region has 15 residues. V dropped 2 bases and J dropped 7 bases, with 18 bases sitting between them. The DNA for the CDR3 is TGTGCCAGCAGCTTAAGCGTGGGGCAGGGAGGTGAGCAGTACTTC. It translates to CASSLSVGQGGEQYF.

This clone was found a few times. The rearrangement uses TRBV4-1 and TRBJ2-7; D might be TRBD1 (6 bases). The germline V and J ends were trimmed by 2 bases and 3 bases, with 14 bases remaining between them. The CDR3 spans 15 residues. Germline V CDR1 and CDR2: MGHRA, YSYEKL. For the CDR3, the DNA is TGCGCCAGCAGCCAATTCCACGGACAGATCTACGAGCAGTACTTC. Translation gives CASSQFHGQIYEQYF.

A word on this clone: Other nucleotide sequences from this sample produce the same CDR3. J is TRBJ1-1 and V is TRBV14; 7 bases match TRBD1. The CDR3 is made up of 14 amino acids. The junction had 5 bases not matched to a gene; V was cut back by 0 bases and J by 7 bases. Per the germline V gene, CDR1 is SGHDN and CDR2 is FVKESK. The CDR3 loop reads CASSQDWNRGEAFF. DNA for the CDR3: TGTGCCAGCAGCCAAGATTGGAACAGGGGTGAAGCTTTCTTT.

This clone has only one observation. The gene calls are TRBV6-6 and TRBJ1-2, with TRBD1 as a possible D gene (6 bases). The V end lost 6 bases, the J end lost 8 bases, and 22 bases lay between the germline ends. The CDR3 length is 15 residues. CDR1 and CDR2 from the germline V gene are MNHNY and SVGAGI (reference sequence). The CDR3 reads CASRPSFRGWEGYTF. DNA of the CDR3: TGTGCCAGCAGACCCTCTTTCAGGGGTTGGGAGGGCTACACCTTC.

By its share, this clone is medium-sized. The chain recombines TRBV28 with TRBJ2-1, with D uncertain. Trimming left V 3 bases short and J 8 bases short, with 11 bases between. The CDR3 is 13 amino acids. The V gene's germline CDR1 is MDHEN and CDR2 SYDVKM. The CDR3 loop reads CASSFGDQDEQFF. The DNA for the CDR3 is TGTGCCAGCAGTTTCGGCGATCAGGATGAGCAGTTCTTC.

J is TRBJ1-2 and V is TRBV19; D might be TRBD1 (5 bases). V was shortened by 4 bases and J by 2 bases, with 17 bases between the two germline ends. CDR1 and CDR2 (germline): LNHDA, SQIVND (reference sequence). The CDR3 is 16 residues long. The chain's CDR3 is CASSRAETDVNYGYTF. CDR3 nucleotides: TGTGCCAGTAGTAGGGCCGAGACAGACGTAAACTATGGCTACACCTTC.